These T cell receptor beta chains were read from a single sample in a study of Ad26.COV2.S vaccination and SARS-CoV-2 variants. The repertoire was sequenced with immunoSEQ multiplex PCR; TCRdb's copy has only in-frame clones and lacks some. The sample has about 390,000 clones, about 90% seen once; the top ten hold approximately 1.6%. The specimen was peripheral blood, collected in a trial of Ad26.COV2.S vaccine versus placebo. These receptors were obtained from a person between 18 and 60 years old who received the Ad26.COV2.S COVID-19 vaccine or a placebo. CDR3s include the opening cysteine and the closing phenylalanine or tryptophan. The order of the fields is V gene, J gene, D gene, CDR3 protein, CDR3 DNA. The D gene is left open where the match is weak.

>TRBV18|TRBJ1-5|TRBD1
CASSPTTGDSNQPQHF
TGTGCCAGCTCACCGACGACAGGGGATAGCAATCAGCCCCAGCATTTT
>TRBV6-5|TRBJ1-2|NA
CASRARSTGLYGYTF
TGTGCCAGCAGGGCGAGGTCCACCGGGCTCTATGGCTACACCTTC
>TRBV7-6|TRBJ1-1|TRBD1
CASSLLTGEGEAFF
TGTGCCAGCAGCTTACTGACAGGGGAGGGTGAAGCTTTCTTT
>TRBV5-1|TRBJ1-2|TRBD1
CASSGGQDLRYGYTF
TGCGCCAGCAGCGGGGGACAGGACCTCCGCTATGGCTACACCTTC
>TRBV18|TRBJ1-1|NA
CASSQLPGTQNTEAFF
TGTGCCAGCTCGCAACTTCCCGGGACACAGAACACTGAAGCTTTCTTT
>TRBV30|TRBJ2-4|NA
CAWSVTGWAQYF
TGTGCCTGGAGTGTAACTGGTTGGGCACAGTACTTC
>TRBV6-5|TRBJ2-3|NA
CASSREFLGTDTQYF
TGTGCCAGCAGTCGGGAGTTTTTGGGCACAGATACGCAGTATTTT
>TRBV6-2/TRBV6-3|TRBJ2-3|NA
CASSYGGGGTDTQYF
TGTGCCAGCAGTTACGGGGGGGGCGGCACAGATACGCAGTATTTT
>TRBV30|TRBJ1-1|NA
CAWRPSLGAFF
TGTGCCTGGAGACCCAGTCTAGGAGCTTTCTTT
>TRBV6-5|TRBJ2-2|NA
CASSYSSSAHGELFF
TGTGCCAGCAGTTACTCAAGTTCAGCTCACGGGGAGCTGTTTTTT